What follows are 8 T cell receptor beta chains derived from one specimen sequenced in a study of T cells in Graves' hyperthyroidism and ophthalmopathy. Amplified regions were TCR beta CDR3 sequences from RNA transcripts. The primer set for the first-round RT-PCR of the TCR CDR3 was HTBI. Each CDR3 protein is one row after TCRdb ran MiXCR on the multiplex PCR reads. The table has 500,000 to 750,000 distinct CDR3 sequences, more than 15% seen once; the top ten hold around 7.5%. The sequencing input was blood. Source of these receptors: a woman in her twenties or thirties with Graves' hyperthyroidism.

The chain recombines TRBV7-9 with TRBJ2-1; D gene ambiguous. Trimming removed 2 bases from V and 15 bases from J, with 8 bases in between. This CDR3 region has 10 residues. The germline CDR1 and CDR2 sequences are SEHNR and FQNEAQ (reference sequence). The CDR3 sequence: CASSLRGPFF. CDR3 coding DNA: TGTGCCAGCAGCTTACGTGGGCCGTTCTTC.

This clonotype appeared many times. J is TRBJ2-5 and V is TRBV29-1; D gene uncertain. This CDR3 contains 11 residues. CDR1 and CDR2 (germline): SQVTM, ANQGSEA. Trimming cost V 4 bases and J 2 bases, with 5 bases left between them. The CDR3 sequence is CSVAGQETQYF. The CDR3 region has the DNA TGCAGCGTTGCGGGTCAAGAGACCCAGTACTTC.

The sample holds many counts of this clonotype. The rearrangement joins TRBV28 to TRBJ2-2; 8 positions agree with TRBD1. Germline V gene lookup returns CDR1 MDHEN and CDR2 SYDVKM. J lost 5 bases, V lost 1 base, and 9 bases had no gene match. The CDR3 consists of 17 residues. CDR3 bases: TGTGCCAGCAGTTTATACGCGGGCCAGGGGGCAACCGGGGAGCTGTTTTTT. Translating gives CASSLYAGQGATGELFF.

In its sample, this clonotype was seen many times. The chain is built from TRBV20-1 and TRBJ2-1; D may be TRBD2 (7 bases). Germline CDR1 and CDR2: DFQATT and SNEGSKA (reference sequence). CDR3 length: 16 residues. V was pared by 3 bases and J by 6 bases, with 21 bases between. The CDR3 coding sequence is TGCAGTGCTAGGGTTTGGGCGGGGGCTGGTGGCAATGAGCAGTTCTTC. It codes for CSARVWAGAGGNEQFF.

The table lists this clonotype with many counts. V is TRBV30 and J is TRBJ2-1; D is unresolved. This CDR3 has 12 residues. The ends were cut back, 3 bases at V and 10 bases at J, with 13 bases in the middle. Germline CDR1 GTSNPN, CDR2 SVGIG (reference sequence). CDR3 region: CAWSLIVREQFF. CDR3 sequence (DNA): TGTGCCTGGAGCCTAATCGTCAGGGAGCAGTTCTTC.

This clonotype was detected a few times. This CDR3 reads CAISAGTGNYGYTF. As DNA, the CDR3 is TGTGCCATCAGTGCCGGGACAGGGAACTATGGCTACACCTTC. J is TRBJ1-2 and V is TRBV10-3; 9 positions match TRBD1. This CDR3 is 14 amino acids long. Germline V CDR1 and CDR2: ENHRY, SYGVKD. With 4 bases clipped from V and 2 bases from J, the junction kept 2 bases outside the gene matches.

The gene calls are TRBV20-1 and TRBJ2-1; D is undetermined. Trimming removed 5 bases at V and 0 bases at J, with 11 bases between. This CDR3 region has 14 residues. CDR1 and CDR2 (germline): DFQATT, SNEGSKA (reference sequence). In DNA form, the CDR3 reads TGCAGTGCTCCTACTACGAGCTCCTACAATGAGCAGTTCTTC. This encodes CSAPTTSSYNEQFF.

V and J are TRBV7-9 and TRBJ2-3, with TRBD2 matching over 13 bases. CDR1 SEHNR and CDR2 FQNEAQ come from the germline V gene (reference sequence). The CDR3 length is 18 residues. The V and J ends lost 4 bases and 5 bases, in that order; junction bases with no gene match: 12. The CDR3 sequence: CASSSSQRLAGGLDTQYF. The CDR3 DNA follows: TGTGCCAGCAGCTCAAGCCAAAGACTAGCGGGAGGTCTAGATACGCAGTATTTT. The whole variable domain, filled in from reference TRBV7-9 and TRBJ2-3, reads DTGVSQNPRHKITKRGQNVTFRCDPISEHNRLYWYRQTLGQGPEFLTYFQNEAQLEKSRLLSDRFSAERPKGSFSTLEIQRTEQGDSAMYLCASSSSQRLAGGLDTQYFGPGTRLTVL.